The 14 T cell receptor beta chains reported below all come from one sample, sequenced in a study of vaccination effects on CD4 cells after COVID-19. Having been cultured for around ten days, the cells underwent CD4+ T cell isolation. The antigens for these receptors are not known. Clones were read by immunoSEQ multiplex PCR, and TCRdb kept only the in-frame ones, dropping some. The table shows 20,000 to 25,000 clones, with around 73% occurring only once. The sequencing used CD4+ T cells from PBMCs cultured without peptide, collected before COVID-19 vaccination. The receptors were sampled from a human donor who received a COVID-19 vaccine.

This clone was counted between two and nine times. This rearrangement joins TRBV6-5 to TRBJ1-2; perhaps TRBD1 as D (5 bases). Between the trimmed V and J ends, which lost 5 bases and 5 bases, there was a span of 18 bases. Germline CDR1 is MNHEY and CDR2 is SVGAGI. The CDR3 is 15 amino acids. CDR3 residues: CASSLTAQALYGYTF. CDR3 in DNA: TGTGCCAGCAGTCTGACAGCCCAGGCATTATATGGCTACACCTTC.

V gene TRBV6-5 combines with J gene TRBJ2-7; D may be TRBD1 (5 bases). Germline V lookup: CDR1 MNHEY, CDR2 SVGAGI. V dropped 6 bases and J dropped 5 bases, with 17 bases sitting between them. The CDR3 length is 14 residues. The CDR3 reads CASSPVGQGDEQYF. CDR3 bases: TGTGCCAGCAGCCCCGTGGGCCAAGGGGACGAGCAGTACTTC.

This clone was counted between two and nine times. The rearrangement links TRBV27 to TRBJ1-3, with 9 bases aligning to TRBD1. The V segment lost 2 bases and the J segment 3 bases; nucleotides outside the gene matches: 5. This CDR3 has 16 amino acids. The V gene's germline CDR1 is MNHEY and CDR2 SMNVEV (reference sequence). The CDR3 sequence: CASSLDGTGFGNTIYF. In DNA form, the CDR3 reads TGTGCCAGCAGTTTAGATGGGACAGGGTTTGGAAACACCATATATTTT.

The CDR3 DNA follows: TGTGCCAGCAGCTTATTAGGACTGAACACTGAAGCTTTCTTT. Translated, it gives CASSLLGLNTEAFF. V usage is TRBV7-3 and J usage is TRBJ1-1; unclear D gene. Trimming took off 2 bases at V and 0 bases at J, with 7 bases between the two ends. The V gene's germline CDR1 is SGHTA and CDR2 FQGTGA. The length of the CDR3 is 14 residues.

The DNA of the CDR3 is TGCGCCAGCAGCCAAGGCGGGGGACGCACAGATACGCAGTATTTT. Protein: CASSQGGGRTDTQYF. The chain is built from TRBV4-1 and TRBJ2-3, with 7 bases aligning to TRBD2. Germline CDR1 MGHRA, CDR2 YSYEKL. After removal of 1 base from V and 1 base from J, the junction contained 2 bases not matched to a gene. This CDR3 spans 15 amino acids.

This chain uses TRBV30 with TRBJ2-3; TRBD2 matches 7 bases. V lost 2 bases, J lost 2 bases, and 16 bases stayed unmatched. This CDR3 comprises 18 residues. Germline values: CDR1 GTSNPN, CDR2 SVGIG (reference sequence). The CDR3 DNA follows: TGTGCCTGGAGTTTAGCTAGGTTAGCGGGCGGCCTCACAGATACGCAGTATTTT. Amino acid sequence: CAWSLARLAGGLTDTQYF.

This clone was counted once. This chain links TRBV25-1 with TRBJ1-1; 7 bases agree with TRBD1. The CDR3 length is 15 residues. J was trimmed by 1 base and V by 3 bases; bases with no gene match: 5. Germline V lookup: CDR1 MGHDK, CDR2 SYGVNS. The CDR3 reads CASSDPAGGNTEAFF. The CDR3 nucleotides read TGTGCCAGCAGTGATCCGGCAGGGGGGAACACTGAAGCTTTCTTT.

The genes are TRBV4-1 and TRBJ1-6, with D unclear. CDR1 is MGHRA, CDR2 YSYEKL, per germline. With 0 bases removed from V and 10 bases from J, the gap between germline ends came to 19 bases. The CDR3 is 17 amino acids. The CDR3 reads CASSQEGRGSGSSPLHF. The CDR3 coding sequence is TGCGCCAGCAGCCAAGAAGGTCGGGGTAGCGGATCGTCACCCCTCCACTTT.

The CDR3 coding sequence is TGTGCCAGCAGCCGCGGACAGGGGGCGCGGGGTATCTACGAGCAGTACTTC. This codes for CASSRGQGARGIYEQYF. V usage is TRBV5-4 and J usage is TRBJ2-7; 11 bases are shared with TRBD1. Germline CDR1 SGHNT, CDR2 YYREEE (reference sequence). V lost 4 bases and J lost 3; bases outside the gene matches: 12. The CDR3 is 17 amino acids.

The chain uses TRBV27 and TRBJ1-1, with D tentatively TRBD1 (6 bases). The V end was cut by 6 bases, the J end by 0 bases, with 14 bases between. The CDR3 extends over 15 amino acids. Germline lookup yields CDR1 MNHEY and CDR2 SMNVEV (reference sequence). The CDR3 nucleotides are TGTGCCAGCAGGCCCTGGACAGTGATGAACACTGAAGCTTTCTTT. Its protein product is CASRPWTVMNTEAFF.

The V call is TRBV5-1, the J call TRBJ1-3; D is unclear. Germline lookup yields CDR1 SGHRS and CDR2 YFSETQ. V was cut by 0 bases and J by 0 bases, with 10 bases left in between. The CDR3 totals 16 residues. The CDR3 region is CASSLEGSVSGNTIYF. CDR3 nucleotide sequence: TGCGCCAGCAGCTTGGAGGGATCAGTCTCTGGAAACACCATATATTTT.

The V call is TRBV6-2 or TRBV6-3, the J call TRBJ2-7, with 10 bases that match TRBD1. Germline V gene lookup returns CDR1 MNHEY and CDR2 SVGEGT. V lost 4 bases to trimming and J lost 6 bases; unmatched junction nucleotides: 9. This CDR3 contains 15 residues. In DNA, the CDR3 is TGTGCCAGCAGTTTTTCGGGACAGGGGATGAGCGAGCAGTACTTC. Protein sequence: CASSFSGQGMSEQYF.

The chain has TRBV6-5 and TRBJ1-1, with 12 positions matching TRBD1. J gave up 3 bases and V 2 bases, and 4 bases lay outside the gene matches. Germline V gene data show CDR1 as MNHEY and CDR2 as SVGAGI. The CDR3 sequence is 16 residues long. CDR3 nucleotide sequence: TGTGCCAGCAGTTACGGGACAGGGGGCCGGGACACTGAAGCTTTCTTT. Its protein product is CASSYGTGGRDTEAFF.

The chain is built from TRBV19 and TRBJ1-4; D is ambiguous. The V and J ends lost 6 bases and 5 bases respectively, with 4 bases between them. This CDR3 has 11 amino acids. Per the germline V gene, CDR1 is LNHDA and CDR2 is SQIVND (reference sequence). The chain's CDR3 is CASRSNEKLFF. The CDR3 coding sequence is TGTGCCAGTAGGTCAAATGAAAAACTGTTTTTT.